The 2 T cell receptor beta chains reported below all come from one sample, sequenced in a study of shared clonotypes between healthy human individuals. The method was immunoSEQ multiplex PCR; TCRdb's version includes in-frame clones alone and lacks a portion of them. The sample consists of about 1.5 million clones, 95% to 99% of them appearing once. Material: naive CD4+ T cells sorted from blood. Sample subset: CD45RA+ positively selected. Receptor source: a man aged 25 to 40 in good health.

The gene calls are TRBV6-5 and TRBJ2-1; 9 bases are shared with TRBD1. From germline, CDR1 is MNHEY and CDR2 SVGAGI. The V and J ends lost 6 bases and 3 bases, in that order; junction bases with no gene match: 3. The CDR3 length is 14 residues. The CDR3 loop is CASSQGQGYNEQFF. The CDR3 DNA reads TGTGCCAGCAGCCAGGGACAGGGCTACAATGAGCAGTTCTTC.

The chain couples TRBV28 to TRBJ1-5; D remains unclear. The CDR3 is made up of 18 amino acids. Trimming took off 2 bases at V and 0 bases at J, with 17 bases between the two ends. Germline lookup yields CDR1 MDHEN and CDR2 SYDVKM. CDR3 coding DNA: TGTGCCAGCAGTTTAGGCCCGGGCGGAGCGTATAGCAATCAGCCCCAGCATTTT. This gives the protein CASSLGPGGAYSNQPQHF. The variable domain in full, with the rest retrieved from reference TRBV28 and TRBJ1-5, is DVKVTQSSRYLVKRTGEKVFLECVQDMDHENMFWYRQDPGLGLRLIYFSYDVKMKEKGDIPEGYSVSREKKERFSLILESASTNQTSMYLCASSLGPGGAYSNQPQHFGDGTRLSIL.